This entry features one TCR beta chain sequence. Its antigen is undetermined. V shed 2 bases and J shed 2 bases, with 18 bases lying between them. CDR1 and CDR2 from the germline V gene are SGHRS and YFSETQ. The CDR3 has 17 residues. These data belong to a study of cytomegalovirus exposure and HLA in healthy donors. Study-wide points: Later analysis identified about 18,000 TCR beta sequences associated with HLA alleles, using a false discovery rate threshold of 0.05. For presence/absence analyses, sequencing depth was assumed to be roughly uniform across donors.

60 Vbeta and 13 Jbeta primers were used in PCR. Repertoires were generated with immunoSEQ multiplex PCR, while TCRdb's copy carries only in-frame clones and drops some. The sample lists about 120,000 clones, around 81% occurring once. The chain combines TRBV5-1 with TRBJ2-3, with a possible D match to TRBD2 (6 bases). This clonotype was obtained from a woman between 40 and 55 years old in good health and CMV-seronegative. What was sequenced was PBMCs. CDR3 amino acids: CASSFLGAGSPTDTQYF. The CDR3 nucleotides are TGCGCCAGCAGCTTTCTGGGAGCGGGTTCCCCCACAGATACGCAGTATTTT. The full variable domain, completed using reference TRBV5-1 and TRBJ2-3, is KAGVTQTPRYLIKTRGQQVTLSCSPISGHRSVSWYQQTPGQGLQFLFEYFSETQRNKGNFPGRFSGRQFSNSRSEMNVSTLELGDSALYLCASSFLGAGSPTDTQYFGPGTRLTVL.